The sequence of this TCR beta chain was determined in a study of T cell responses to AZD1222 COVID-19 vaccine. Repertoires were generated with immunoSEQ multiplex PCR, while TCRdb's copy carries only in-frame clones and drops some. The repertoire holds approximately 110,000 clones, with roughly 87% as singletons. V lost 0 bases and J 4 bases, leaving 20 bases between the germline ends. The germline CDR1 and CDR2 sequences are KGHDR and SFDVKD. This CDR3 is built from 18 residues. This TCR came from an adult who received the AZD1222 COVID-19 vaccine. The V call is TRBV24-1, the J call TRBJ1-2; no definite D call. The starting material was peripheral blood, obtained 28 days after the second AZD1222 dose. Here the CDR3 DNA reads TGTGCCACCAGTGATTTGCTTTTGGGGAATCGGATTTTCTATGGCTACACCTTC. Residues: CATSDLLLGNRIFYGYTF.